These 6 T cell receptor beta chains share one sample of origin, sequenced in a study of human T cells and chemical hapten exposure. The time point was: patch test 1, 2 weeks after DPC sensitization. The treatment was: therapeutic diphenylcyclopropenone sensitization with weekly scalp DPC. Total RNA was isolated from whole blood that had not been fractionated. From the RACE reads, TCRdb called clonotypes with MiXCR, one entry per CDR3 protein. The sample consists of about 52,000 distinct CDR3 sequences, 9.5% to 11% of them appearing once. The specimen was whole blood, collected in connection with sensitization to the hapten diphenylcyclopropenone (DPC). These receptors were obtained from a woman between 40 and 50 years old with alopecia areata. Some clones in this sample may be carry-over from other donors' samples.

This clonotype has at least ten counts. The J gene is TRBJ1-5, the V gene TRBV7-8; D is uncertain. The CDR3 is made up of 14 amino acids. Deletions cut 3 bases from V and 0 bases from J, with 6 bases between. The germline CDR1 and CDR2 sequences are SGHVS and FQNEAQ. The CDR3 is CASSLGYSNQPQHF. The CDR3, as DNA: TGTGCCAGCAGCTTGGGTTATAGCAATCAGCCCCAGCATTTT.

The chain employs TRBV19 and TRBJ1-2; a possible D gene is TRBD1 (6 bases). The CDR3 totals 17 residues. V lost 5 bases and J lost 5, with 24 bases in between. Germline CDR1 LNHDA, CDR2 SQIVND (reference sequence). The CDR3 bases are TGTGCCAGTAGTGGACAGTTCCTCTCCACGGTCTTGTATGGCTACACCTTC. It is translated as CASSGQFLSTVLYGYTF.

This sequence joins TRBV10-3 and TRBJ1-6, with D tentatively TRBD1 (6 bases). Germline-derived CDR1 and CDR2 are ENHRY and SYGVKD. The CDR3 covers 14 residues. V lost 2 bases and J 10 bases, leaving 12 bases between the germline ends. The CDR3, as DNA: TGTGCCATCAGTGAGACAGGGCGCAAGTCACCCCTCCACTTT. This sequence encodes CAISETGRKSPLHF.

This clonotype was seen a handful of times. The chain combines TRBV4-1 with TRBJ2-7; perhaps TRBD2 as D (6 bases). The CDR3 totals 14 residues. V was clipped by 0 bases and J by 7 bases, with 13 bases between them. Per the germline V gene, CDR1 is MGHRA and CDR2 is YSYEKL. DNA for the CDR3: TGCGCCAGCAGCCAAGAGCCCCTGGCGGGGGAGCAGTACTTC. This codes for CASSQEPLAGEQYF.

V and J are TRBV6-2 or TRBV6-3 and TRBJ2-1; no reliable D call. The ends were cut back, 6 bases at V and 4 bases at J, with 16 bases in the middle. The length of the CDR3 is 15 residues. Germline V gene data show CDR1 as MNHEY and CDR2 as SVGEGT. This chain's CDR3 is CASRRTELTYNEQFF. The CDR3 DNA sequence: TGTGCCAGCAGACGGACGGAGTTAACGTACAATGAGCAGTTCTTC.

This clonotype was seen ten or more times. CDR3 sequence reads: CASSTTGDYGYTF. CDR3 sequence (DNA): TGTGCCAGCAGCACTACAGGCGACTATGGCTACACCTTC. The chain has TRBV9 and TRBJ1-2, with a weak D call TRBD1 (5 bases). This CDR3 has 13 residues. V was trimmed by 4 bases and J by 3 bases, leaving 10 bases between them. Germline CDR1 is SGDLS and CDR2 is YYNGEE.